This T cell receptor (beta chain) was captured in a study of blood T cell repertoires in COVID-19. The CDR3 is 16 residues long. CDR1 and CDR2 (germline): SGHNT, YYREEE (reference sequence). Trimming cost V 4 bases and J 5 bases; bases outside gene matches: 11. The protocol was immunoSEQ multiplex PCR, while the TCRdb copy is restricted to in-frame clones and leaves out a portion. Among about 360,000 clones listed, 88% were seen once. The receptor was derived from a woman in her forties with acute COVID-19. The source material was PBMCs or T cells enriched from blood (not recorded which). The J gene is TRBJ2-1, the V gene TRBV5-4, with 8 bases identical to TRBD2. The CDR3 DNA reads as TGTGCCAGCAGCCCGGATCGTGGCGGGGGGCACAATGAGCAGTTCTTC. Its protein is CASSPDRGGGHNEQFF.